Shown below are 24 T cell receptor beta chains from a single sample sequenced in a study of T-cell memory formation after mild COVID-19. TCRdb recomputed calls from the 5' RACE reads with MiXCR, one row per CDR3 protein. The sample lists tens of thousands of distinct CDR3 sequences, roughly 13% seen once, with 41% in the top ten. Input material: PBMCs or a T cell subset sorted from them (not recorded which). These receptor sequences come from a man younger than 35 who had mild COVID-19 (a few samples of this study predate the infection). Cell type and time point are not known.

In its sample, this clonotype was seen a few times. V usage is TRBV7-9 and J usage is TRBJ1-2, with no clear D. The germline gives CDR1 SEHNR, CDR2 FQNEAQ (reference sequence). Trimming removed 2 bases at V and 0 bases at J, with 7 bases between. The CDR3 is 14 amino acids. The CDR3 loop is CASSLNTANYGYTF. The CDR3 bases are TGTGCCAGCAGCTTAAATACAGCTAACTATGGCTACACCTTC.

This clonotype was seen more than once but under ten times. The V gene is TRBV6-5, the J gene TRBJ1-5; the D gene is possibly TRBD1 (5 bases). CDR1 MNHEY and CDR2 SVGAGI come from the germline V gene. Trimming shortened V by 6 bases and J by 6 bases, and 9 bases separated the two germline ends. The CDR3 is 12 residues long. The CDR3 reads CASSTGIQPQHF. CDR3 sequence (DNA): TGTGCCAGCAGCACAGGTATTCAGCCCCAGCATTTT.

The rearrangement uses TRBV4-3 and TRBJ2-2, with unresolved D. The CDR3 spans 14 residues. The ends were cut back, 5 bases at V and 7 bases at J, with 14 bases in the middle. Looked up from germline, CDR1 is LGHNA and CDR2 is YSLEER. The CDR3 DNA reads TGCGCCAGCAGCTCCGATTTTTGGAGCGGGGAGCTGTTTTTT. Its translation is CASSSDFWSGELFF.

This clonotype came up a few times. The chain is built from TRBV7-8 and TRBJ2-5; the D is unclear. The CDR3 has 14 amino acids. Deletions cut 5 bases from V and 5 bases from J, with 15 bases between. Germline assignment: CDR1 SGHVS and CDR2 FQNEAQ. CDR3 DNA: TGTGCCAGCAGCATTAGTCGGGTTGGGGAGACCCAGTACTTC. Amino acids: CASSISRVGETQYF.

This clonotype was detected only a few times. CDR3 protein: CASSSTTAQPQFF. CDR3 DNA sequence: TGTGCCAGCAGCTCTACGACAGCTCAGCCACAGTTCTTC. This rearrangement joins TRBV7-3 to TRBJ2-1, with D tentatively TRBD1 (5 bases). The V and J ends lost 4 bases and 13 bases respectively, with 17 bases between them. CDR3 length: 13 residues. Germline lookup yields CDR1 SGHTA and CDR2 FQGTGA.

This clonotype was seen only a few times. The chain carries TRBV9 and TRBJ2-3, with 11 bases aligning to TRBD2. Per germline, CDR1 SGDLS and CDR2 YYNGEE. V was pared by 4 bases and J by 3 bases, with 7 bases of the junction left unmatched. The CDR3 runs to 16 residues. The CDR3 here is CASSPTLAGGTDTQYF. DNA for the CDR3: TGTGCCAGCAGCCCTACCTTAGCGGGGGGGACAGATACGCAGTATTTT. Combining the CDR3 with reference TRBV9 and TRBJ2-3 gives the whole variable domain DSGVTQTPKHLITATGQRVTLRCSPRSGDLSVYWYQQSLDQGLQFLIQYYNGEERAKGNILERFSAQQFPDLHSELNLSSLELGDSALYFCASSPTLAGGTDTQYFGPGTRLTVL.

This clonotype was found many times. This chain's CDR3 is CASSLEGQFTDTQYF. The CDR3 nucleotides read TGCGCCAGCAGCTTGGAAGGACAGTTCACAGATACGCAGTATTTT. The V call is TRBV5-1, the J call TRBJ2-3; weak D call: TRBD1 (6 bases). Trimming left V 0 bases short and J 2 bases short, with 10 bases between. This CDR3 has 15 amino acids. Germline CDR1 SGHRS, CDR2 YFSETQ.

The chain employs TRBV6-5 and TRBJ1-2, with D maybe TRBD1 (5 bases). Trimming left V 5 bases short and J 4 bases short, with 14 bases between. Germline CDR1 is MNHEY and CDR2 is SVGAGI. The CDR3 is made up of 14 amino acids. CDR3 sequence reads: CASSQTGGVYGYTF. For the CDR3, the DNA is TGTGCCAGCAGTCAAACCGGGGGGGTCTATGGCTACACCTTC.

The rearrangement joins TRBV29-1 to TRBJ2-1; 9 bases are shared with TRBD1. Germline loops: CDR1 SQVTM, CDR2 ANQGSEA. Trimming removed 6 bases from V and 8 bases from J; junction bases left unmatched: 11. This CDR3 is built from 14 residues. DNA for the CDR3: TGCAGCGTCTACGGGACAGGGAGAACCGATGAGCAGTTCTTC. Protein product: CSVYGTGRTDEQFF.

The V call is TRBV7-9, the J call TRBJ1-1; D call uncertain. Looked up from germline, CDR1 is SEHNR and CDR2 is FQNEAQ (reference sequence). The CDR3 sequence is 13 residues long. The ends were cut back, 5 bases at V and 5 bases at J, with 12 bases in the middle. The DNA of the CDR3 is TGTGCCAGCAGCCTCGGGCATGGTACTGAAGCTTTCTTT. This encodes CASSLGHGTEAFF.

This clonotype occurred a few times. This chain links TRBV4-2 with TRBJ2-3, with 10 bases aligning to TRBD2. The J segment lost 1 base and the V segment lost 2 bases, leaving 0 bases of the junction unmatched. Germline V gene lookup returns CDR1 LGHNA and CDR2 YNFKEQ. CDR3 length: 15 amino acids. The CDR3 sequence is CASSQLAGGTDTQYF. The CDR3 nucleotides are TGTGCCAGCAGCCAACTAGCGGGGGGCACAGATACGCAGTATTTT.

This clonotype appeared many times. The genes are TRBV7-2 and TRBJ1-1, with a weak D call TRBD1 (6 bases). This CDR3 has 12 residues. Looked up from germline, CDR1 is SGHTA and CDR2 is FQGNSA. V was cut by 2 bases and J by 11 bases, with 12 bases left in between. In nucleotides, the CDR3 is TGTGCCAGCAGCTTAATCGGGGGCGACGCTTTCTTT. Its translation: CASSLIGGDAFF.

DNA of the CDR3: TGTGCCAGCAGTTTTAGTGCGAACACTGAAGCTTTCTTT. Its protein product is CASSFSANTEAFF. V is TRBV27 and J is TRBJ1-1; no reliable D call. In germline, CDR1 is MNHEY, CDR2 SMNVEV (reference sequence). The V end lost 3 bases, the J end lost 1 base, and 6 bases lay between the germline ends. The CDR3 has 13 residues.

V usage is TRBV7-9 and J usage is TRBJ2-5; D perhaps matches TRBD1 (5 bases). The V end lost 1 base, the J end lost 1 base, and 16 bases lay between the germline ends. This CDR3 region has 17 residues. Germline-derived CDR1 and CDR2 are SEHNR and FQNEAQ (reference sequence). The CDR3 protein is CASSLDGAGFGQETQYF. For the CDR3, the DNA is TGTGCCAGCAGCTTAGATGGGGCAGGCTTCGGCCAAGAGACCCAGTACTTC.

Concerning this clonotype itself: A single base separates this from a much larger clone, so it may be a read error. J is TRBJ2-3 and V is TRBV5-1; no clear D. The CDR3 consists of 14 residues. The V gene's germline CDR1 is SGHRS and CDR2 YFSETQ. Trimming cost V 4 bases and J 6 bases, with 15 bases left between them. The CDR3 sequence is CASSDSVQTDTQYF. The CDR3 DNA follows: TGCGCCAGCAGCGACTCGGTGCAGACGGATACGCAGTATTTT.

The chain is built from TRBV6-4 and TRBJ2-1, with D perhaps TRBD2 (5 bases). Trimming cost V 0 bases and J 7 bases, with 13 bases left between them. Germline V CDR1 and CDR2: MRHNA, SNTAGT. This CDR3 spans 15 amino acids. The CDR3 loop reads CASSDSLSPGNEQFF. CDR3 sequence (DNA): TGTGCCAGCAGTGACTCCTTGTCTCCGGGGAATGAGCAGTTCTTC.

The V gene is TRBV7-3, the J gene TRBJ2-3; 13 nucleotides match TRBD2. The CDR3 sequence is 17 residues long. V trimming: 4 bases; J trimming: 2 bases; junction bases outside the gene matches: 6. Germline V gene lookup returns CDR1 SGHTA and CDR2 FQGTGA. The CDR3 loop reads CASSSGLAGALTDTQYF. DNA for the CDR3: TGTGCCAGCAGCTCCGGACTAGCGGGGGCCCTCACAGATACGCAGTATTTT.

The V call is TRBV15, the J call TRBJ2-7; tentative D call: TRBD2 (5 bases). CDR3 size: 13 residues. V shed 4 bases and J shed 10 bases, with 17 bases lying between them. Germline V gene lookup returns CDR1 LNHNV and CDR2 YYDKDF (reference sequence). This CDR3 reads CATSTPSGVLQYV. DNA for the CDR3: TGTGCCACCAGCACTCCCTCCGGGGTTCTACAGTACGTC.

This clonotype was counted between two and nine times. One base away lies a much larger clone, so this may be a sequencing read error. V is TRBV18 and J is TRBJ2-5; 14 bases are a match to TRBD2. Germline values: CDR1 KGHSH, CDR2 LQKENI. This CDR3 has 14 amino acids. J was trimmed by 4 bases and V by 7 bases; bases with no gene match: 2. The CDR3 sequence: CASCGLAGGETQYF. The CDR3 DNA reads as TGTGCCAGCTGTGGACTAGCGGGGGGAGAGACCCAGTACTTC.

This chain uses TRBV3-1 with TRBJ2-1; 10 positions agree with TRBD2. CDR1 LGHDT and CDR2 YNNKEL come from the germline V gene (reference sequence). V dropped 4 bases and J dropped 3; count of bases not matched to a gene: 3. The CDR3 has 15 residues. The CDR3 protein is CASSPGLAFYNEQFF. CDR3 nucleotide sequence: TGTGCCAGCAGCCCGGGACTAGCGTTCTACAATGAGCAGTTCTTC.

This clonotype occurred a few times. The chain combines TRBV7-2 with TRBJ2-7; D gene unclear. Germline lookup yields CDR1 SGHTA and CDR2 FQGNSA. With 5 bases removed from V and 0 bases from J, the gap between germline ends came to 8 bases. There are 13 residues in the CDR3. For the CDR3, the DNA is TGTGCCAGCAGCCCGACAACCTCCTACGAGCAGTACTTC. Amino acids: CASSPTTSYEQYF.

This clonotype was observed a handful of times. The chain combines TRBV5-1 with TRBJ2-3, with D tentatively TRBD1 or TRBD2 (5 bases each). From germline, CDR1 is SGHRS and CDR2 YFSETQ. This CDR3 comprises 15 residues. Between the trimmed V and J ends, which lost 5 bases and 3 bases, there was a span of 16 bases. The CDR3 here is CASSLRGVGTDTQYF. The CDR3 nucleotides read TGCGCCAGCAGTCTGCGAGGGGTTGGTACAGATACGCAGTATTTT.

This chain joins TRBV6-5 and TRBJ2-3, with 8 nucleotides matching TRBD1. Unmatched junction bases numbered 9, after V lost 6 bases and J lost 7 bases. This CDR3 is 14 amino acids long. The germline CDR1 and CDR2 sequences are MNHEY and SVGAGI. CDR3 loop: CASRSGQDMHTQYF. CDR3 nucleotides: TGTGCCAGCAGGTCGGGACAGGATATGCATACGCAGTATTTT.

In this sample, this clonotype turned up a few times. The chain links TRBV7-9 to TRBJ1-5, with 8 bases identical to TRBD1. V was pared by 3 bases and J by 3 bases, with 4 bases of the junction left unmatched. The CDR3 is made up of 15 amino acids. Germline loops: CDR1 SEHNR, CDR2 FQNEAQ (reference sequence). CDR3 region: CASSFSTGDNQPQHF. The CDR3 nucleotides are TGTGCCAGCAGCTTTTCGACAGGGGACAATCAGCCCCAGCATTTT.